The clone carrying this TCR beta chain was counted only a few times. What it binds is unknown. Germline assignment: CDR1 MNHEY and CDR2 SVGAGI. V was cut by 5 bases and J by 1 base, with 10 bases left in between. CDR3 length: 14 amino acids. This sample was taken from a study of shared clonotypes between healthy human individuals. Unsorted samples used approximately 87 million PBMCs for genomic DNA. Notes on the study in general: Sequencing depth was expected to affect clonotype sharing among donors.

The assay was run at deep level. What was sequenced on ten immunoSEQ deep assay plates was unsorted PBMC DNA. Clones were sequenced by immunoSEQ multiplex PCR, and TCRdb holds only the in-frame ones, with some missing. The table has about 490,000 clones, 60% to 85% seen once. Material for sequencing was PBMCs. This TCR came from a woman aged 40 to 50 in good health. Some clones in this sample may be carry-over from other donors' samples. The chain combines TRBV6-5 with TRBJ2-3; D gene unclear. Here the CDR3 reads CASSINSGTDTQYF. The CDR3 region has the DNA TGTGCCAGCAGTATCAACTCTGGCACAGATACGCAGTATTTT.